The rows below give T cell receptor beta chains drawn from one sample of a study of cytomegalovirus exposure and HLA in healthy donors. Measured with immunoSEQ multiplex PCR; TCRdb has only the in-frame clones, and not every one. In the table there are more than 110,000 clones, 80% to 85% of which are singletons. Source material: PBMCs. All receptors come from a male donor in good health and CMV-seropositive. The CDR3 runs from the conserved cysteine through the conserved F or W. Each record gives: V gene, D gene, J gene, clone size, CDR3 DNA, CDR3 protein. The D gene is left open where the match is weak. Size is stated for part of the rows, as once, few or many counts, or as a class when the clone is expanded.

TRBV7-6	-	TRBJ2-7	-	TGTGCCAGCAGCTTACTAGCCCACAGGGCTAGTAACGAGCAGTACTTC	CASSLLAHRASNEQYF
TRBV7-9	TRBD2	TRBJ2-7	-	TGTGCCAGCAGCTTACTAGCGGGGAGCTACGAGCAGTACTTC	CASSLLAGSYEQYF
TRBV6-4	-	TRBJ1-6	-	TGTGCCAGCAGTGACCTTACGGATAGGAGCTCCTATAATTCACCCCTCCACTTT	CASSDLTDRSSYNSPLHF
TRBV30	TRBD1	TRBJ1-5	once	TGTGCCTGGAGTCCACGACAGGGGTTTAGCAATCAGCCCCAGCATTTT	CAWSPRQGFSNQPQHF
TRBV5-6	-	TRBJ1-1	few	TGTGCCAGCAGCTTGAGAACGGAGGTCCCTGAAGCTTTCTTT	CASSLRTEVPEAFF
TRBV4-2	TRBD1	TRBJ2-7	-	TGTGCCAGCAGCCCTCGACAGGGCGGCCAGCAGTACTTC	CASSPRQGGQQYF
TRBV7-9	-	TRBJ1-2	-	TGTGCCAGCAGCCCTGCAAGAGACTATGGCTACACCTTC	CASSPARDYGYTF
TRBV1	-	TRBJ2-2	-	TGCACCAGCAGCCCAACGGTCACGGTCCGGGCCGGGGAGCTGTTTTTT	CTSSPTVTVRAGELFF
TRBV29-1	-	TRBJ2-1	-	TGCAGCGTTGAAGGCCGATTCCAGGGGGGCTCCTACAATGAGCAGTTCTTC	CSVEGRFQGGSYNEQFF
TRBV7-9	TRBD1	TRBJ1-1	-	TGTGCCAGCAGCTTAGGACAGGGGGAGGAGGCTTTCTTT	CASSLGQGEEAFF
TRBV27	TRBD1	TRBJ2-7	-	TGTGCCAGCAGTTCGAGGACAGGGGGCTCCTACGAGCAGTACTTC	CASSSRTGGSYEQYF
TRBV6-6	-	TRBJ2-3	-	TGTGCCAGCACCGAGGGCACAGATACGCAGTATTTT	CASTEGTDTQYF
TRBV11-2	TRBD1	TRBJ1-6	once	TGTGCCAGCAGCTCACTACCAGGGGGAAGGTCACCCCTCCACTTT	CASSSLPGGRSPLHF
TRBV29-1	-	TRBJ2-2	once	TGCAGCGCCTACAACACCGGGGAGCTGTTTTTT	CSAYNTGELFF
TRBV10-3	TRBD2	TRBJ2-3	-	TGTGCCACCGGACTAGCGGGGACAGATACGCAGTATTTT	CATGLAGTDTQYF
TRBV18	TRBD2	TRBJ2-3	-	TGTGCCAGCTCACCATTACTAGCGGGAGTCTCCGATACGCAGTATTTT	CASSPLLAGVSDTQYF
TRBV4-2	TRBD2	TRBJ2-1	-	TGTGCCAGCAGCCAAGAGGAAGCGGGAGGGAACGAGCAGTTCTTC	CASSQEEAGGNEQFF
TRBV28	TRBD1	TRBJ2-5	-	TGTGCCAGCAGTCCGGACAGGACAGGGGGCGGAGAGACCCAGTACTTC	CASSPDRTGGGETQYF
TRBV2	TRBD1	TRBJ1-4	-	TGTGCCACAAAGACAGGGAATAGCGATGAAAAACTGTTTTTT	CATKTGNSDEKLFF
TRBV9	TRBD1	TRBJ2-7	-	TGTGCCAGCAGCGAACGGACAGGGGGGACCGACCGGCAGTACTTC	CASSERTGGTDRQYF
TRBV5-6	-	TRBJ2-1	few	TGTGCCAGCAGCTTGAATTCGATCGGGAGCTACAATGAGCAGTTCTTC	CASSLNSIGSYNEQFF
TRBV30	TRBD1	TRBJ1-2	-	TGTGCCGGATGGACAGGAAACTATGGCTACACCTTC	CAGWTGNYGYTF
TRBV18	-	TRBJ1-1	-	TGTGCCAGCTCACTTGGGCAGGAGAACACTGAAGCTTTCTTT	CASSLGQENTEAFF
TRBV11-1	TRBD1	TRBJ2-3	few	TGTGCCAGCAGCTTGACGACAGGGACGGCAGATACGCAGTATTTT	CASSLTTGTADTQYF
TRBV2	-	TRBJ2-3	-	TGTGCCAGCAAGGCTAGCTTCCTCACAGATACGCAGTATTTT	CASKASFLTDTQYF
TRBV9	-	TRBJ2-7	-	TGTGCCAGCAGCGTGTATGGTGAGGCCGCCGAGCAGTACTTC	CASSVYGEAAEQYF
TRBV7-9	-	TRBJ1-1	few	TGTGCCAGCAGCTTAGGGGGCCAGGATGAAGCTTTCTTT	CASSLGGQDEAFF
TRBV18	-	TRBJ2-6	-	TGTGCCAGCTCACCTATACTAAGCTCTGGGGCCAACGTCCTGACTTTC	CASSPILSSGANVLTF
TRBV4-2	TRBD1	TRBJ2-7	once	TGTGCCAGCAGCCAAGCGGGACAGGGGTCCTACGAGCAGTACTTC	CASSQAGQGSYEQYF
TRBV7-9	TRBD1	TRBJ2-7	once	TGTGCCAGCAGCGGGCAGGACAGGGTCTACGAGCAGTACTTC	CASSGQDRVYEQYF
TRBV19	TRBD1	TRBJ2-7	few	TGTGCCAGTAGTATAACCCTGAGGGGGACAGGGCGCCAGCAGTACTTC	CASSITLRGTGRQQYF
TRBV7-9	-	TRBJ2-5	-	TGTGCCAGCAGCCGCGAGGGTCACCAAGAGACCCAGTACTTC	CASSREGHQETQYF
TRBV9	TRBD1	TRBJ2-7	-	TGTGCCAGCAGCACGTCGGACAGGGCGGCATATGATGGCGTGTATGACGAGCAGTACTTC	CASSTSDRAAYDGVYDEQYF
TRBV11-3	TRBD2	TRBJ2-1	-	TGTGCCAGCAGCTCCTCTAGCGGGGGTGAGCAGTTCTTC	CASSSSSGGEQFF
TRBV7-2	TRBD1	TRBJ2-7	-	TGTGCCAGCAGCTTGGGGACAGGGGGGACTGCAACCTACGAGCAGTACTTC	CASSLGTGGTATYEQYF
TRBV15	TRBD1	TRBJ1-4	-	TGTGCCACCAGCGACACAGGGGGCGCGTGGGAAAAACTGTTTTTT	CATSDTGGAWEKLFF
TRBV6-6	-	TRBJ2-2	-	TGTGCCAGCAGTTACCCTTACACCGGGGAGCTGTTTTTT	CASSYPYTGELFF
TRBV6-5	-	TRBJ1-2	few	TGTGCCAGCACCTCTGGAGAGGCGCGGTTCTATGGCTACACCTTC	CASTSGEARFYGYTF
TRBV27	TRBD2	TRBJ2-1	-	TGTGCCAGCAGTTTATTACTAGCGGGAGGGCCAGGGTACAATGAGCAGTTCTTC	CASSLLLAGGPGYNEQFF
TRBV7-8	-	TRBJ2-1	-	TGTGCCAGCAGCTTAGCTAGCGGCCCCTACAATGAGCAGTTCTTC	CASSLASGPYNEQFF
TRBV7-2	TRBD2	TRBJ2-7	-	TGTGCCAGCAGCTTAGAGGCGGGAGGGCCGTACGAGCAGTACTTC	CASSLEAGGPYEQYF
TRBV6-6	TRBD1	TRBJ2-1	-	TGTGCCAGCAGTTACCGGACAGGACACAATGAGCAGTTCTTC	CASSYRTGHNEQFF
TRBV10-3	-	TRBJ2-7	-	TGTGCCATCAGTGACCTATATGAGACCTACGAGCAGTACTTC	CAISDLYETYEQYF
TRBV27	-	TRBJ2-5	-	TGTGCCAGCAGTTTTACTAGGGGGGAGACCCAGTACTTC	CASSFTRGETQYF
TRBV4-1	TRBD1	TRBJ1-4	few	TGCGCCAGCAGCCAAGAAGGGGACAGGGCATGGGAACTGTTTTTT	CASSQEGDRAWELFF
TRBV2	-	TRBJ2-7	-	TGTGCCAGCAGTGACAGAGGTCGTGGGGCATCCGAGCAGTACTTC	CASSDRGRGASEQYF